This entry concerns a single TCR beta chain. The source of the sample is a study of sequential checkpoint blockade in melanoma. Study-wide background: Arm A got nivolumab then ipilimumab; arm B the reverse, 1:1.

Described treatment: randomized to nivolumab then ipilimumab (arm A) or the reverse (arm B). None of the patients previously received DNA-damaging chemotherapy. PBMC sorting kept live CD3+CD8+ cells without CD19 or CD56. Generated by immunoSEQ multiplex PCR, the TCRdb table keeps only in-frame clones and is missing some. In the table there are approximately 21,000 clones, around 80% of which are singletons. CDR3 length equals 14 residues. In germline, CDR1 is SGHVS, CDR2 FQNEAQ. The J segment lost 4 bases and the V segment lost 5 bases, leaving 6 bases of the junction unmatched. V usage is TRBV7-8 and J usage is TRBJ2-7; 9 positions match TRBD1. The source is a human donor with melanoma. The input for sequencing was CD8+ T cells sorted from blood (inferred from file names), taken from a patient given nivolumab and ipilimumab in sequence. The CDR3 protein is CASSSRDRAYEQYF. The CDR3 DNA sequence: TGTGCCAGCAGCAGCCGGGACAGGGCTTACGAGCAGTACTTC.